This record looks at one TCR beta chain sequence and its context. Its antigen specificity is not known. Per-nucleotide qualities are absent, and no much larger clonotype sits a single base away. To sequence the TCRbeta CDR3 region, genomic DNA was isolated from the sorted cells. The immunoSEQ Assay was used to sequence the TCRbeta CDR3 regions. The source is immuneACCESS, and TCRdb retained only in-frame sequences with V and J called. Part of the clones is not carried over; for the studies checked, unresolved V genes explain less than half of this, and the remainder is unexplained. A total of 77,000 or so clones appear in this sample, 85% to 95% of them only once. The ten largest clones represent around 0.32% of the sample. These data come from a study of OX40 agonist ivuxolimab in advanced cancers. Turning to the overall study: The costimulatory receptor OX40 (CD134) was targeted by ivuxolimab, a fully human IgG2 agonistic monoclonal antibody. In the dose-escalation cohort, roughly 82% of patients were male, and the mean age was approximately 60 years with a range of roughly 20 to 79. Of the approximately 50 dose-escalation patients, hepatocellular carcinoma was present in approximately 20, melanoma in some 15, renal cell carcinoma in 9 and head and neck cancer in 9. Partial responses were achieved by three dose-escalation patients, of whom one had hepatocellular carcinoma and two had cutaneous melanoma. The monotherapy dose-escalation portion (N ≈ 50 patients) of the phase I ivuxolimab trial is reported in the paper. Patients were allowed to have had prior anti-PD-1, anti-PD-L1 or anti-CTLA-4 therapy, and 30% to 50% of the dose-escalation patients had previously received checkpoint inhibitors. Intravenous ivuxolimab was administered to patients every 2 weeks at six dose levels: 0.01, 0.1, 0.3, 1.5, 3 and 10 mg/kg. Peripheral TCRbeta sequencing aimed to test whether ivuxolimab altered TCR sequence diversity and caused clonal T-cell expansion.

Findings and caveats that apply to the study as a whole: In partial responders in the 0.1-3.0 mg/kg groups, normalized peripheral clonal expansion was found to be among the lowest, especially among CD8+ T cells. Low levels of normalized T-cell clonal expansion were also seen in some patients who did not respond. At doses of 0.1 to 3.0 mg/kg, clonal expansion of both CD4+ and CD8+ blood T cells was observed from baseline to week 6. The antigen specificity of the clonally expanded peripheral T cells was not determined. After ivuxolimab, more expanded clones were found on average in CD8+ T cells than in CD4+ T cells.

Patients with autoimmune disease history or receiving systemic immunosuppression were excluded from the trial. Peripheral blood for TCR sequencing was collected from all dose cohorts at baseline, on cycle 4 day 1, and on cycle 7 day 1. Samples came from an open-label, multicenter, first-in-human phase I dose-escalation trial of ivuxolimab. Adults with locally advanced or metastatic melanoma, renal cell carcinoma, hepatocellular carcinoma or head and neck squamous cell carcinoma were enrolled in the trial. CD4+ and CD8+ T cells were sorted separately from peripheral blood before TCR sequencing. CDR1 and CDR2 are read off the germline V gene (reference sequence) as MNHEY and SMNVEV. A distance of 14 bases separates the germline ends of V and J, which lose 0 bases and 2 bases respectively. The CDR3, from cysteine to phenylalanine, totals 17 residues. Only the CDR3 region is kept as DNA, spanning 51 bases read in frame from base 1.

This sequence was found in an adult with an advanced solid tumor such as melanoma, head and neck, liver or kidney cancer. The rearranged segments are TRBV27 and TRBJ2-1; the D gene may be TRBD1 or TRBD2, since each aligns over 5 bases. This material consisted of CD4+ or CD8+ T cells sorted from blood, taken in a trial of the OX40 agonist ivuxolimab. The CDR3 region has the sequence CASSLSRRGGPYNEQFF. The sequenced DNA: TGTGCCAGCAGTTTATCCCGAAGGGGCGGGCCCTACAATGAGCAGTTCTTC.